This passage covers 9 T cell receptor beta chains from one sample sequenced in a study of blood T cell repertoires in COVID-19. Assay: immunoSEQ multiplex PCR; the TCRdb copy retains only in-frame clones and omits some. The table includes approximately 280,000 clones, roughly 88% detected once. The source material was peripheral blood. The receptor source for this set is a woman in her 70s with acute or convalescent COVID-19.

The chain is built from TRBV12-5 and TRBJ2-7; the match to TRBD1 covers 10 bases. The germline V gene has CDR1 LGHNT and CDR2 FRNRAP. The V and J ends lost 10 bases and 5 bases, in that order; junction bases with no gene match: 11. The CDR3 totals 14 residues. The CDR3 here is CATSAGTGVHEQYF. CDR3 DNA: TGTGCTACCAGCGCCGGGACAGGGGTTCACGAGCAGTACTTC. The full variable domain, completed using reference TRBV12-5 and TRBJ2-7, is DARVTQTPRHKVTEMGQEVTMRCQPILGHNTVFWYRQTMMQGLELLAYFRNRAPLDDSGMPKDRFSAEMPDATLATLKIQPSEPRDSAVYFCATSAGTGVHEQYFGPGTRLTVT.

The V gene is TRBV29-1, the J gene TRBJ2-5, with 8 bases matching TRBD2. This CDR3 contains 12 residues. Per germline, CDR1 SQVTM and CDR2 ANQGSEA. V shed 6 bases and J 5 bases; nucleotides not matched to a gene: 5. The CDR3 nucleotides are TGCAGCGTCCCCCCGGGGGGGGAGACCCAGTACTTC. It is translated as CSVPPGGETQYF.

This chain connects TRBV5-6 to TRBJ1-5; D is undetermined. V shed 2 bases and J shed 6 bases, with 12 bases lying between them. Per the germline V gene, CDR1 is SGHDT and CDR2 is YYEEEE. The CDR3 sequence is 14 residues long. CDR3 sequence: CASSFLKGGQPQHF. As DNA, the CDR3 is TGTGCCAGCAGCTTCCTTAAGGGAGGTCAGCCCCAGCATTTT. Based on the CDR3 plus reference TRBV5-6 and TRBJ1-5, the full variable domain is DAGVTQSPTHLIKTRGQQVTLRCSPKSGHDTVSWYQQALGQGPQFIFQYYEEEERQRGNFPDRFSGHQFPNYSSELNVNALLLGDSALYLCASSFLKGGQPQHFGDGTRLSIL.

This clone was counted a single time. J is TRBJ2-3 and V is TRBV9; perhaps TRBD2 as D (5 bases). Germline CDR1 and CDR2: SGDLS and YYNGEE. This CDR3 has 15 residues. V was shortened by 0 bases and J by 7 bases, with 15 bases between the two germline ends. Here the CDR3 DNA reads TGTGCCAGCAGCGTAGCTACAAAAACGGGGAATACGCAGTATTTT. This translates into CASSVATKTGNTQYF.

The CDR3 loop is CASSRDRFEAFF. CDR3 coding DNA: TGTGCCAGCAGCCGGGACAGGTTTGAAGCTTTCTTT. The V and J genes are TRBV7-9 and TRBJ1-1; 8 bases fit TRBD1. Germline V gene sequence: CDR1 SEHNR, CDR2 FQNEAQ (reference sequence). V gave up 5 bases and J gave up 7 bases; unmatched junction bases: 3. The CDR3 runs to 12 residues.

The genes are TRBV5-1 and TRBJ2-5; 8 bases match TRBD2. Germline V gene data show CDR1 as SGHRS and CDR2 as YFSETQ. V was clipped by 1 base and J by 3 bases; unmatched bases: 8. This CDR3 is built from 16 residues. The CDR3 DNA sequence: TGCGCCAGCAGCTTGATGCCGGGGGGGCGGAAAGAGACCCAGTACTTC. Residues: CASSLMPGGRKETQYF.

This chain connects TRBV5-6 to TRBJ2-5; the match to TRBD1 covers 8 bases. The J segment lost 1 base and the V segment lost 2 bases, leaving 13 bases of the junction unmatched. The germline gives CDR1 SGHDT, CDR2 YYEEEE. The CDR3 is made up of 18 amino acids. The DNA of the CDR3 is TGTGCCAGCAGCTTCCTCAGGGGGCGCGGAAGGAGCCAAGAGACCCAGTACTTC. Translated, it gives CASSFLRGRGRSQETQYF.

The chain joins TRBV3-1 (or the pseudogene TRBV3-2) to TRBJ2-5, with TRBD1 matching 8 bases. CDR3 size: 15 residues. Trimming took 0 bases from V and 7 from J; bases not matched to a gene: 7. Germline V gene data show CDR1 as LGHDT and CDR2 as YNNKEL (reference sequence). CDR3 sequence: CASSQEQGVIVTQYF. The CDR3 nucleotides read TGTGCCAGCAGCCAAGAACAGGGGGTAATCGTGACCCAGTACTTC.

About this clone: Additional DNA sequences in this sample encode the identical CDR3. CDR3 residues: CASSQGGVGEAFF. In DNA form, the CDR3 reads TGTGCCAGCAGCCAAGGGGGGGTGGGTGAAGCTTTCTTT. J is TRBJ1-1 and V is TRBV3-1 (or the pseudogene TRBV3-2), with D possibly TRBD1 on 5 matching bases. Trimming left V 1 base short and J 7 bases short, with 10 bases between. The CDR3 has 13 amino acids. Germline V CDR1 and CDR2: LGHDT, YNNKEL (reference sequence).